This TCR beta chain was observed in a study of PD-1 blockade in mismatch repair-deficient tumors. As for the study in general: Patients had about eleven mismatch repair-deficient cancer types and were previously treated and progressing.

Sequencing was performed with immunoSEQ multiplex PCR; in TCRdb, only in-frame clones are kept and a portion is missing. The sample lists about 68,000 clones, approximately 78% occurring once. V dropped 7 bases and J dropped 7 bases, with 20 bases sitting between them. The germline gives CDR1 SGHNT, CDR2 YENEEA. This CDR3 contains 15 residues. Overall study findings and caveats: After pembrolizumab, tumor-resident clones rose rapidly, then generally contracted before radiologic responses.

Details on this clone: Its antigen is unknown.

The TCR comes from an adult with mismatch repair-deficient cancer. The sample in question was peripheral blood, obtained 2 weeks after starting pembrolizumab. This chain uses TRBV11-3 with TRBJ1-3; no firm D call. The CDR3 spells CASTDRVGVGNTIYF. The DNA of the CDR3 is TGTGCCAGCACCGATCGGGTAGGCGTCGGGAACACCATATATTTT.